This T cell receptor (beta chain) was documented in a study of human T cells and chemical hapten exposure (dated by TCRdb to the early 2020s). Concerning the study at large: For sensitization, 2% DPC in acetone was applied to a 2 cm by 2 cm area of upper inner arm skin. Throughout the roughly 25-week study period, patients were also given weekly therapeutic DPC doses on the scalp. Patch testing on the upper back used Finn chambers containing 0.01% DPC, with scoring done after 6 days according to International Contact Dermatitis Research Group standards. Most of the patients in the cohort were female, and the cohort covered alopecia areata with under or over 50% scalp involvement, alopecia totalis and alopecia universalis. Libraries were pooled for sequencing, and variation in per-sample TCR yields was attributed mainly to small differences in library volumes within the pool. The study tracked peripheral blood TCR repertoire changes in vivo during primary and secondary sensitization to the hapten diphenylcyclopropenone (DPC) in alopecia patients. Patient blood was sampled pre-sensitization (week 0) and at 2, 6 and about 24 weeks after DPC sensitization. For TCR sequencing, blood came from 25 to 35 alopecia patients at anywhere from one to four time points (pre-sensitization, 2, 6 and 24 weeks).

The sample's time point label, in plain terms: patch test 1, 2 weeks after DPC sensitization. The treatment or condition label, as the study defines it: therapeutic diphenylcyclopropenone sensitization with weekly scalp DPC. At every patch-test visit, the blood draw took place before the patch test was put on. Patients were eligible if aged 18 to 70, diagnosed with alopecia and judged suitable for DPC therapy, and pregnant patients were excluded. Total RNA was extracted from unfractionated whole blood that had been collected in Tempus Blood RNA tubes. What the work shows at the level of the full study, not this receptor alone: The number of PT1 expanded TCRs positively correlated with patch test score, significant at thresholds 8, 16 and 32 but not 4. No change with DPC sensitization was found in the number of TCRs above 1 in 1000 frequency, and no evidence of global repertoire structure alterations was found. Because all patients had alopecia, a presumed autoimmune disease, the immune response of the patients might differ from that of healthy individuals. Expanded TCRs formed significantly more large CDR3 similarity clusters than pre-sensitization or healthy control sets, consistent with antigen-driven responses. After repeated subsampling, changes were observed in the strength of the expansion versus patch-test correlation and in the threshold at which the correlation became significant.

There are a few counts of this clonotype. Its antigen specificity is not known. No qualities accompany the bases; no much larger clone lies one base away. The library relied on RACE. For sequencing, a NextSeq 500 was employed. During library preparation, unique molecular identifiers were attached to individual cDNA molecules so that TCRs could be counted quantitatively and reproducibly. Both TCR alpha and TCR beta chains were sequenced from each blood RNA sample. For the original study's pipeline: A median of around 100,000 TCRs per sample was observed, with a range of about 20,000 to 750,000. V, J and CDR3 annotation of the TCR reads was carried out using the Decombinator software suite. For PS versus PT1 abundance plots, all samples were subsampled to the same number of TCRs (28,000). TCRs were defined as expanded if absent before sensitization and observed at least eight times at the 2-week time point. TCRdb applied fastp at Q25 and MiXCR to the public reads, then kept only in-frame beta chains. Identical CDR3 proteins give one entry, which carries the most common genes and DNA. The V and J calls were determined by TCRdb, not by the authors. This sample comprises 80,000 or so distinct CDR3 sequences, about 10% of them detected only once. Around 4.5% of the sample lies in the top ten.

The germline V gene provides CDR1 SGHVS and CDR2 FQNEAQ. The CDR3 covers 14 residues, taking in both the cysteine and the phenylalanine. Only the CDR3 part of the read is kept: 42 bases, read in frame from the first base. The input for sequencing was whole blood, taken in connection with sensitization to the hapten diphenylcyclopropenone (DPC). The receptor was derived from a woman aged 50 to 60 with alopecia areata. Some clones in this sample may be carry-over from other donors' samples. The sequence joins TRBV7-8 to TRBJ2-6, with the D assignment possibly TRBD1 or TRBD2, given 5 matching bases for each. At the DNA level, the sequence is TGTGTTGGGGGACGGTCCTCTGGGGCCAACGTCCTGACTTTC. Its protein reads: CVGGRSSGANVLTF.